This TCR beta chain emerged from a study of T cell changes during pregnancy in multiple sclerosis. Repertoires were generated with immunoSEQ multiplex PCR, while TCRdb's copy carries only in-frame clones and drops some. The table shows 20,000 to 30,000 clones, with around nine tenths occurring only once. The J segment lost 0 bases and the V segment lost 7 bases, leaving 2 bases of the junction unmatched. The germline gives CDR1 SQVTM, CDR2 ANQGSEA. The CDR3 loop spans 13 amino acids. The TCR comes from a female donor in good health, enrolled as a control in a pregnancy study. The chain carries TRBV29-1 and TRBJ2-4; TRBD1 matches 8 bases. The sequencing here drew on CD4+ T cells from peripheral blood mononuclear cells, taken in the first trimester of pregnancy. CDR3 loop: CSATGGAKNIQYF. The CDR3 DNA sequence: TGCAGCGCCACAGGGGGAGCCAAAAACATTCAGTACTTC.